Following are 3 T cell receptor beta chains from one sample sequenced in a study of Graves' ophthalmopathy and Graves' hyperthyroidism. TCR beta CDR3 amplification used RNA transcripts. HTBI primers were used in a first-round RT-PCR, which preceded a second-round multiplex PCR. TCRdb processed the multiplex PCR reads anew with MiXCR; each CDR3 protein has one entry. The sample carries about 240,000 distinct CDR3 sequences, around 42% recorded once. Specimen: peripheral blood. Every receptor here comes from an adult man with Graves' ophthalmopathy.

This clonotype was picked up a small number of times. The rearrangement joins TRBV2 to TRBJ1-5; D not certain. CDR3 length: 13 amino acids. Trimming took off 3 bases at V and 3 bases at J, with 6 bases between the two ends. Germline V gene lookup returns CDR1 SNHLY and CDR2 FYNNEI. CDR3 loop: CASSDDSNQPQHF. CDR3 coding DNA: TGTGCCAGCAGTGATGACTCCAATCAGCCCCAGCATTTT.

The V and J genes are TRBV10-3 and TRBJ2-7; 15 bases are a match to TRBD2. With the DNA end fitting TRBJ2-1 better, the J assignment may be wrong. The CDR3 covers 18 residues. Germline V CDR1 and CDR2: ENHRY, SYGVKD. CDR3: CAISGGTSGRRGYNEQFF. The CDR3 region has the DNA TGTGCCATCAGTGGTGGGACTAGCGGGAGGAGGGGCTACAATGAGCAGTTCTTC.

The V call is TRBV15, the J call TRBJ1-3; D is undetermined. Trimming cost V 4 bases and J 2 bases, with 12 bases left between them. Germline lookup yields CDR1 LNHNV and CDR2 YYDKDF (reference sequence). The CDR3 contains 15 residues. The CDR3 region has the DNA TGTGCCACCAGCATAGCGATTTTCGCTGGAAACACCATATATTTT. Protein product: CATSIAIFAGNTIYF.